One and the same sample provided the 27 T cell receptor beta chains below, sequenced in a study of T-cell memory formation after mild COVID-19. One entry per CDR3 protein, called by TCRdb with MiXCR from the 5' RACE reads. The data hold 500,000 to 600,000 distinct CDR3 sequences, with roughly 17% observed a single time. Sample: PBMCs or a T cell subset sorted from them (not recorded which). All receptors come from an adult woman who had mild COVID-19 (a few samples of this study predate the infection). Cell type and time point are not known.

This clonotype was counted only a few times. V gene TRBV5-4 combines with J gene TRBJ1-2; D remains unclear. Per germline, CDR1 SGHNT and CDR2 YYREEE (reference sequence). This CDR3 has 13 amino acids. V was pared by 3 bases and J by 4 bases, with 10 bases between. In nucleotides, the CDR3 is TGTGCCAGCAGCTCGCCTCTCCTCTATGGCTACACCTTC. Protein: CASSSPLLYGYTF.

The genes are TRBV10-3 and TRBJ2-7, with D perhaps assigned TRBD1 or TRBD2 (6 bases each). Deletions cut 0 bases from V and 6 bases from J, with 15 bases between. The CDR3 is 15 residues long. Germline CDR1 reads ENHRY; CDR2 reads SYGVKD. The chain's CDR3 is CAISESGRGGREQYF. The CDR3 DNA is TGTGCCATCAGTGAGTCCGGCAGGGGAGGTCGCGAGCAGTACTTC.

This clonotype was observed a handful of times. This rearrangement joins TRBV20-1 to TRBJ1-2; no clear D. Germline V CDR1 and CDR2: DFQATT, SNEGSKA (reference sequence). Trimming removed 2 bases at V and 4 bases at J, with 8 bases between. This CDR3 contains 12 residues. The CDR3 coding sequence is TGCAGTGCTAGACGGGTTTCCTATGGCTACACCTTC. Translating it yields CSARRVSYGYTF.

J is TRBJ1-2 and V is TRBV4-1; 9 nucleotides match TRBD1. Germline V gene lookup returns CDR1 MGHRA and CDR2 YSYEKL. Germline trimming cut 6 bases from V and 5 bases from J; bases unmatched to any gene: 10. The CDR3 has 15 residues. CDR3 protein: CASRRDRAVRYGYTF. The CDR3 DNA reads as TGCGCCAGCAGAAGGGACAGGGCCGTGCGGTATGGCTACACCTTC.

This clonotype turned up a few times. The CDR3 is CSAKDGDNTYEQYF. The CDR3 DNA follows: TGCAGTGCTAAGGATGGGGACAACACCTACGAGCAGTACTTC. The chain couples TRBV20-1 to TRBJ2-7, with D possibly matching TRBD1 (6 bases). CDR1 DFQATT and CDR2 SNEGSKA come from the germline V gene (reference sequence). The V and J ends lost 4 bases and 2 bases respectively, with 15 bases between them. The CDR3 is 14 amino acids.

This clonotype was counted only a few times. The rearrangement links TRBV4-1 to TRBJ2-7, with TRBD1 matching over 8 bases. CDR1 and CDR2 from the germline V gene are MGHRA and YSYEKL. Trimming removed 3 bases from V and 2 bases from J; junction bases left unmatched: 6. The CDR3 is 15 residues long. The CDR3 bases are TGCGCCAGCAGCCACCGAGACAGGGGTCCCTACGAGCAGTACTTC. Amino acid sequence: CASSHRDRGPYEQYF.

This chain uses TRBV9 with TRBJ2-3, with TRBD2 matching 7 bases. This CDR3 is built from 20 residues. Trimming at V came to 0 bases and at J to 4 bases, leaving 20 bases not matched to a gene. From germline, CDR1 is SGDLS and CDR2 YYNGEE. CDR3 loop: CASSVEFWGAGRRPPDTQYF. For the CDR3, the DNA is TGTGCCAGCAGCGTAGAGTTTTGGGGAGCGGGAAGGCGCCCACCAGATACGCAGTATTTT.

The chain joins TRBV18 to TRBJ2-7; D is unresolved. Germline lookup yields CDR1 KGHSH and CDR2 LQKENI. This CDR3 is 12 amino acids long. V was cut by 3 bases and J by 5 bases, with 8 bases left in between. CDR3 amino acids: CASSPGRDEQYF. CDR3 in DNA: TGTGCCAGCTCACCCGGGCGAGACGAGCAGTACTTC. Full variable domain (rest looked up from reference TRBV18 and TRBJ2-7): NAGVMQNPRHLVRRRGQEARLRCSPMKGHSHVYWYRQLPEEGLKFMVYLQKENIIDESGMPKERFSAEFPKEGPSILRIQQVVRGDSAAYFCASSPGRDEQYFGPGTRLTVT.

The table lists this clonotype with a few counts. V gene TRBV27 combines with J gene TRBJ1-2; D is undetermined. Between the trimmed V and J ends, which lost 3 bases and 2 bases, there was a span of 13 bases. CDR1 and CDR2 (germline): MNHEY, SMNVEV (reference sequence). The CDR3 runs 15 residues. This CDR3 reads CASSFVPGLNYGYTF. DNA of the CDR3: TGTGCCAGCAGTTTTGTGCCGGGATTAAACTATGGCTACACCTTC.

The chain carries TRBV12-3 or TRBV12-4 and TRBJ2-7; D might be TRBD1 or TRBD2, each matching 5 bases. Deletions cut 1 base from V and 3 bases from J, with 10 bases between. The CDR3 sequence is 14 residues long. The CDR3 is CASSLGDVSYEQYF. CDR3 DNA sequence: TGTGCCAGCAGTTTAGGGGACGTAAGCTACGAGCAGTACTTC.

Only a few counts were recorded for this clonotype. The V gene is TRBV2, the J gene TRBJ2-2, with 9 positions matching TRBD1. The V gene end was trimmed by 7 bases and the J gene end by 4 bases; junction bases not matched to a gene: 4. Germline V gene lookup returns CDR1 SNHLY and CDR2 FYNNEI. The CDR3 sequence is 14 residues long. Here the CDR3 reads CASKGQGGTGELFF. CDR3 sequence (DNA): TGTGCCAGCAAGGGACAGGGCGGCACCGGGGAGCTGTTTTTT.

The V call is TRBV18, the J call TRBJ1-2; D gene unclear. Looked up from germline, CDR1 is KGHSH and CDR2 is LQKENI. The length of the CDR3 is 13 residues. With 4 bases removed from V and 9 bases from J, the gap between germline ends came to 15 bases. The CDR3 nucleotides read TGTGCCAGCTCACTTCTCCCGGGATCGAGCTACACCTTC. Translated, it gives CASSLLPGSSYTF.

The V gene is TRBV27, the J gene TRBJ2-1, with 7 bases fitting TRBD2. Trimming cost V 5 bases and J 0 bases; bases outside gene matches: 10. The germline gives CDR1 MNHEY, CDR2 SMNVEV (reference sequence). The length of the CDR3 is 17 residues. CDR3 protein: CASSPLLGGSSYNEQFF. The DNA of the CDR3 is TGTGCCAGCAGTCCCCTGTTGGGGGGGAGCTCCTACAATGAGCAGTTCTTC.

J is TRBJ1-1 and V is TRBV7-8; possible D gene TRBD1, 6 bases. The CDR3 consists of 20 residues. Between the trimmed V and J ends, which lost 6 bases and 0 bases, there was a span of 29 bases. Germline-derived CDR1 and CDR2 are SGHVS and FQNEAQ. CDR3 region: CASSSALAFEAGGLNTEAFF. DNA of the CDR3: TGTGCCAGCAGTTCGGCCCTAGCATTCGAGGCGGGGGGGCTGAACACTGAAGCTTTCTTT.

This clonotype was recorded at least ten times. The chain combines TRBV20-1 with TRBJ2-1; 9 bases align to TRBD1. Looked up from germline, CDR1 is DFQATT and CDR2 is SNEGSKA (reference sequence). J gave up 4 bases and V 8 bases, and 6 bases lay outside the gene matches. This CDR3 is built from 13 residues. Written as DNA, the CDR3 is TGCAGTCAACAGGGGGCCTCGTACAATGAGCAGTTCTTC. Protein product: CSQQGASYNEQFF.

This chain uses TRBV6-5 with TRBJ2-6, with 9 bases aligning to TRBD1. The CDR3 length is 16 residues. Per the germline V gene, CDR1 is MNHEY and CDR2 is SVGAGI. Germline trimming cut 4 bases from V and 11 bases from J; bases unmatched to any gene: 12. CDR3 sequence (DNA): TGTGCCAGCAGTTCGCTTGGGACAGGGACAGCCTACGTCCTGACTTTC. Amino acid sequence: CASSSLGTGTAYVLTF.

This clonotype was seen more than once but under ten times. V and J are TRBV5-5 and TRBJ1-1; no clear D. The germline gives CDR1 SGHKS, CDR2 YYEKEE (reference sequence). The CDR3 length is 14 residues. Between the trimmed V and J ends, which lost 4 bases and 4 bases, there was a span of 14 bases. CDR3 sequence: CASSLRRSGTEAFF. The CDR3 DNA follows: TGTGCCAGCAGCCTACGGCGTAGTGGCACTGAAGCTTTCTTT.

This chain joins TRBV15 and TRBJ2-5; 7 positions match TRBD2. J was trimmed by 9 bases and V by 0 bases; bases with no gene match: 22. CDR1 and CDR2 from the germline V gene are LNHNV and YYDKDF (reference sequence). There are 19 residues in the CDR3. The CDR3 region has the DNA TGTGCCACCAGCAGAGATCTTTCTCCGGGACTATCGCGTTCCTACGCCCAGTACTTC. It translates to CATSRDLSPGLSRSYAQYF.

Only a few counts were recorded for this clonotype. The rearrangement joins TRBV5-1 to TRBJ2-3; TRBD2 aligns across 15 bases. The length of the CDR3 is 19 residues. V trimming: 4 bases; J trimming: 2 bases; junction bases outside the gene matches: 11. Per germline, CDR1 SGHRS and CDR2 YFSETQ. CDR3 protein: CASSAMGTSGRTNTDTQYF. CDR3 coding DNA: TGCGCCAGCAGCGCTATGGGGACTAGCGGGAGGACCAACACAGATACGCAGTATTTT. Supplemented by reference TRBV5-1 and TRBJ2-3, the full variable domain reads KAGVTQTPRYLIKTRGQQVTLSCSPISGHRSVSWYQQTPGQGLQFLFEYFSETQRNKGNFPGRFSGRQFSNSRSEMNVSTLELGDSALYLCASSAMGTSGRTNTDTQYFGPGTRLTVL.

V gene TRBV24-1 combines with J gene TRBJ2-7; 8 nucleotides line up with TRBD1. Germline CDR1 reads KGHDR; CDR2 reads SFDVKD. The CDR3 is 15 residues long. V shed 1 base and J 1 base; nucleotides not matched to a gene: 2. CDR3 in amino acids: CATSDLRTGSYEQYF. CDR3 coding DNA: TGTGCCACCAGTGATTTAAGGACAGGGTCCTACGAGCAGTACTTC.

The V gene is TRBV27, the J gene TRBJ1-2; unclear D gene. The CDR3 has 14 residues. V lost 3 bases, J lost 4 bases, and 12 bases lay in between. CDR1 is MNHEY and CDR2 is SMNVEV in the germline V gene (reference sequence). This CDR3 reads CASSFAGYLYGYTF. CDR3 bases: TGTGCCAGCAGTTTCGCAGGCTACCTCTATGGCTACACCTTC.

V is TRBV7-3 and J is TRBJ1-1; D uncertain. V lost 0 bases, J lost 1 base, and 9 bases lay in between. Germline lookup yields CDR1 SGHTA and CDR2 FQGTGA. This CDR3 region has 15 residues. The CDR3 protein is CASSLTGNPNTEAFF. CDR3 in DNA: TGTGCCAGCAGCTTAACTGGAAATCCGAACACTGAAGCTTTCTTT.

This clonotype was recorded at least ten times. The chain carries TRBV6-5 and TRBJ2-1, with 8 bases matching TRBD1. The CDR3 runs to 16 residues. Germline V gene lookup returns CDR1 MNHEY and CDR2 SVGAGI. Unmatched junction bases numbered 7, after V lost 6 bases and J lost 0 bases. The CDR3 DNA is TGTGCCAGCAGGGGACAGGCAAGATTCTCCTACAATGAGCAGTTCTTC. Translating it yields CASRGQARFSYNEQFF.

The gene calls are TRBV6-5 and TRBJ2-7; tentatively, D is TRBD2 (6 bases). Germline V CDR1 and CDR2: MNHEY, SVGAGI. Trimming removed 6 bases at V and 1 base at J, with 16 bases between. The CDR3 extends over 15 amino acids. CDR3 protein: CASSPLDGGSYEQYF. The CDR3 DNA reads as TGTGCCAGCAGCCCACTCGATGGAGGGTCCTACGAGCAGTACTTC.

V gene TRBV20-1 combines with J gene TRBJ1-5; D not certain. Germline V lookup: CDR1 DFQATT, CDR2 SNEGSKA (reference sequence). The CDR3 contains 13 residues. Trimming removed 5 bases from V and 7 bases from J, with 15 bases in between. The CDR3 here is CSAPEVGEQPQHF. The CDR3, as DNA: TGCAGTGCTCCCGAGGTTGGGGAACAGCCCCAGCATTTT.

The gene calls are TRBV18 and TRBJ2-7, with D unclear. The CDR3 loop spans 13 amino acids. V shed 3 bases and J shed 2 bases, with 8 bases lying between them. Germline CDR1 is KGHSH and CDR2 is LQKENI. The CDR3 loop is CASSPGFAYEQYF. CDR3 nucleotides: TGTGCCAGCTCACCGGGGTTCGCCTACGAGCAGTACTTC.

The rearrangement joins TRBV9 to TRBJ1-1; D is undetermined. Trimming shortened V by 6 bases and J by 0 bases, and 9 bases separated the two germline ends. Per the germline V gene, CDR1 is SGDLS and CDR2 is YYNGEE. The CDR3 runs to 13 residues. The CDR3 loop reads CASTREMNTEAFF. The CDR3 DNA reads TGTGCCAGCACCCGGGAAATGAACACTGAAGCTTTCTTT.